The subject of this entry is one T cell receptor beta chain. This record belongs to a study of cytomegalovirus exposure and HLA in healthy donors. Per germline, CDR1 MDHEN and CDR2 SYDVKM. This CDR3 region has 12 residues. V was pared by 6 bases and J by 5 bases, with 9 bases between. PCR used 60 Vbeta primers and 13 Jbeta primers. The method was immunoSEQ multiplex PCR; TCRdb's version includes in-frame clones alone and lacks a portion of them. Of 75,000 to 100,000 clones in the sample, approximately 79% were seen once. Sequences were obtained from PBMCs. This receptor was identified in a woman in her fifties or sixties in good health and CMV-seropositive. V gene TRBV28 combines with J gene TRBJ2-3; D perhaps matches TRBD1 (5 bases). Written as DNA, the CDR3 is TGTGCCAGCAGAGGGGCCGTAGATACGCAGTATTTT. Its translation is CASRGAVDTQYF.